This paragraph reports one T cell receptor (beta chain). The germline gives CDR1 DFQATT, CDR2 SNEGSKA (reference sequence). V lost 7 bases to trimming and J lost 6 bases; unmatched junction nucleotides: 5. The CDR3 runs 11 residues. The data stem from a study of cytomegalovirus exposure and HLA in healthy donors. Amplification used 60 Vbeta primers and 13 Jbeta primers. Produced via immunoSEQ multiplex PCR; TCRdb's table is partial and in-frame only. This table has 150,000 to 200,000 clones, about four fifths appearing once. This TCR was sampled from a woman in her 50s in good health and CMV-seronegative. Sequenced material: PBMCs. V and J are TRBV20-1 and TRBJ2-7; 8 positions match TRBD1. The chain's CDR3 is CSVDRVLEQYF. The CDR3 DNA follows: TGCAGTGTGGACAGGGTACTCGAGCAGTACTTC.